The next 23 T cell receptor beta chains were all read from a single sample in a study of T cell responses to AZD1222 COVID-19 vaccine. Sequencing was performed with immunoSEQ multiplex PCR; in TCRdb, only in-frame clones are kept and a portion is missing. The sample shows some 120,000 clones, over 90% of them seen only once. The sequenced sample was peripheral blood, obtained on day 0 of AZD1222 vaccination. All receptors derive from an adult in good health.

This chain connects TRBV3-1 (or the pseudogene TRBV3-2) to TRBJ1-3; 10 bases match TRBD1. Trimming at V came to 0 bases and at J to 3 bases, leaving 8 bases not matched to a gene. CDR1 LGHDT and CDR2 YNNKEL come from the germline V gene (reference sequence). This CDR3 region has 18 residues. CDR3 sequence: CASSQESPGQGFGNTIYF. CDR3 nucleotides: TGTGCCAGCAGCCAAGAGTCACCGGGACAGGGGTTTGGAAACACCATATATTTT.

CDR3 residues: CASSLGYETEAFF. CDR3 in DNA: TGTGCCAGCAGCTTAGGATACGAGACTGAAGCTTTCTTT. The V and J genes are TRBV7-6 and TRBJ1-1; no clear D gene. Germline CDR1 reads SGHVS; CDR2 reads FNYEAQ. Deletions cut 1 base from V and 5 bases from J, with 8 bases between. This CDR3 has 13 residues.

V gene TRBV19 combines with J gene TRBJ2-3; D gene unclear. V was clipped by 4 bases and J by 0 bases, with 8 bases between them. Germline V lookup: CDR1 LNHDA, CDR2 SQIVND (reference sequence). CDR3 length equals 14 residues. The CDR3 region has the DNA TGTGCCAGTAGTACAGCGCTGAGCACAGATACGCAGTATTTT. It encodes CASSTALSTDTQYF.

This chain links TRBV25-1 with TRBJ2-7; 10 bases are shared with TRBD1. The CDR3 is made up of 14 amino acids. V shed 7 bases, J shed 13 bases, and the junction held 16 bases outside the gene matches. Germline V gene data show CDR1 as MGHDK and CDR2 as SYGVNS. The CDR3 here is CASTSDRGLSPVYF. The CDR3 DNA is TGTGCCAGCACTTCTGACAGGGGGCTATCTCCTGTCTACTTC.

The gene calls are TRBV12-2 and TRBJ1-2; the D call TRBD1 from the table was never checked on the DNA. TRBV12-2 is marked as a pseudogene. CDR3 length: 12 amino acids. Here the CDR3 DNA reads TGTGCAAGTCAGGCAGGGGAAGATGGCTACACCTTC. This sequence encodes CASQAGEDGYTF.

The CDR3 protein is CASSEGWRAGNYGYTF. CDR3 coding DNA: TGTGCCAGCAGTGAGGGGTGGAGGGCCGGGAACTATGGCTACACCTTC. The chain combines TRBV6-1 with TRBJ1-2; D not resolved. The CDR3 runs to 16 residues. The germline CDR1 and CDR2 sequences are MNHNS and SASEGT. The V end lost 3 bases, the J end lost 2 bases, and 16 bases lay between the germline ends.

The chain employs TRBV5-6 and TRBJ1-4; 7 nucleotides align to TRBD1. The V gene end was trimmed by 4 bases and the J gene end by 8 bases; junction bases not matched to a gene: 20. CDR3 length: 18 amino acids. CDR1 is SGHDT, CDR2 YYEEEE, per germline. The CDR3 DNA reads as TGTGCCAGCAGCGGTACGGCCGTAAAGGGGGCCCGGTGGGAAAAACTGTTTTTT. Translation: CASSGTAVKGARWEKLFF.

This sequence joins TRBV5-4 and TRBJ2-5; 9 bases are shared with TRBD2. In germline, CDR1 is SGHNT, CDR2 YYREEE (reference sequence). Germline trimming cut 0 bases from V and 1 base from J; bases unmatched to any gene: 4. The CDR3 extends over 16 amino acids. In DNA, the CDR3 is TGTGCCAGCAGCTTGGAGGCGGGGGGGACCCAAGAGACCCAGTACTTC. Translated, it gives CASSLEAGGTQETQYF.

The J gene is TRBJ1-5, the V gene TRBV28; D remains unclear. V was clipped by 6 bases and J by 7 bases, with 22 bases between them. CDR3 length: 16 residues. Germline V CDR1 and CDR2: MDHEN, SYDVKM. The CDR3 sequence: CASRGFVRAIGQPQHF. CDR3 in DNA: TGTGCCAGCAGGGGATTCGTGAGGGCTATTGGGCAGCCCCAGCATTTT.

This chain connects TRBV27 to TRBJ1-5, with no clear D. The V gene lost 3 bases and the J gene lost 5 bases, with 14 bases spanning the gap. CDR3 length: 15 amino acids. In germline, CDR1 is MNHEY, CDR2 SMNVEV (reference sequence). CDR3 DNA: TGTGCCAGCAGTTTCATTGGCGGGAATTATCAGCCCCAGCATTTT. It codes for CASSFIGGNYQPQHF.

CDR3 in DNA: TGCGCCAGCAGCTCCGTAGGGGGGGGCAGAGACTATGGCTACACCTTC. It yields the protein CASSSVGGGRDYGYTF. The J gene is TRBJ1-2, the V gene TRBV5-1; perhaps TRBD1 as D (6 bases). Germline assignment: CDR1 SGHRS and CDR2 YFSETQ. Trimming cost V 3 bases and J 3 bases, with 18 bases left between them. This CDR3 spans 16 amino acids. The full variable domain, in which reference TRBV5-1 and TRBJ1-2 provide the parts outside the CDR3, is KAGVTQTPRYLIKTRGQQVTLSCSPISGHRSVSWYQQTPGQGLQFLFEYFSETQRNKGNFPGRFSGRQFSNSRSEMNVSTLELGDSALYLCASSSVGGGRDYGYTFGSGTRLTVV.

This sequence joins TRBV20-1 and TRBJ2-1; 9 nucleotides line up with TRBD2. Germline V CDR1 and CDR2: DFQATT, SNEGSKA (reference sequence). This CDR3 is built from 13 residues. V trimming: 3 bases; J trimming: 9 bases; junction bases outside the gene matches: 6. The CDR3 loop reads CSASLAGVSEQFF. The CDR3 region has the DNA TGCAGTGCTAGTTTAGCGGGAGTAAGTGAGCAGTTCTTC.

This clone appeared once. This rearrangement joins TRBV7-9 to TRBJ2-7; D ambiguous. V was pared by 8 bases and J by 5 bases, with 16 bases between. CDR1 SEHNR and CDR2 FQNEAQ come from the germline V gene (reference sequence). The CDR3 is 13 residues long. CDR3 coding DNA: TGTGCCAGCTTACCCCTTTTAGTTGACGAGCAGTACTTC. This codes for CASLPLLVDEQYF.

Comments on this clone: Other DNA sequences in this sample translate to the same CDR3. This chain links TRBV19 with TRBJ1-5, with 7 bases identical to TRBD1. Looked up from germline, CDR1 is LNHDA and CDR2 is SQIVND (reference sequence). With V trimmed by 2 bases and J by 5 bases, 3 bases remained unmatched. The CDR3 covers 14 residues. CDR3 DNA: TGTGCCAGTAGTATATCAGGGGGAGATCAGCCCCAGCATTTT. Its protein product is CASSISGGDQPQHF.

The rearrangement uses TRBV6-5 and TRBJ2-7; D may be TRBD1 (7 bases). CDR3 length: 14 residues. From germline, CDR1 is MNHEY and CDR2 SVGAGI. The V gene lost 6 bases and the J gene lost 1 base, with 13 bases spanning the gap. Here the CDR3 reads CASRRGTASYEQYF. The CDR3 region has the DNA TGTGCCAGCAGGCGCGGGACAGCGTCCTACGAGCAGTACTTC.

The chain carries TRBV3-1 (or the pseudogene TRBV3-2) and TRBJ2-1; D uncertain. Germline CDR1 LGHDT, CDR2 YNNKEL (reference sequence). This CDR3 has 16 amino acids. Trimming removed 10 bases from V and 4 bases from J, with 23 bases in between. In DNA, the CDR3 is TGTGCCATCGTTCAGGCGGATAGATGGTGGTACAATGAGCAGTTCTTC. Protein product: CAIVQADRWWYNEQFF.

V and J are TRBV4-2 and TRBJ1-2; no firm D call. The CDR3 contains 13 residues. Trimming shortened V by 2 bases and J by 5 bases, and 9 bases separated the two germline ends. Germline V gives CDR1 LGHNA, CDR2 YNFKEQ. CDR3: CASSQSEGYGYTF. In DNA form, the CDR3 reads TGTGCCAGCAGCCAATCGGAAGGTTATGGCTACACCTTC.

This chain joins TRBV11-3 and TRBJ2-2; D possibly corresponds to TRBD1 (6 bases). Per germline, CDR1 SGHNT and CDR2 YENEEA. The ends were cut back, 4 bases at V and 9 bases at J, with 9 bases in the middle. The CDR3 spans 12 residues. Here the CDR3 reads CASSSDSWELFF. CDR3 DNA sequence: TGTGCCAGCAGCTCGGACAGTTGGGAGCTGTTTTTT.

The J gene is TRBJ2-7, the V gene TRBV13, with 13 bases aligning to TRBD2. The junction had 13 bases not matched to a gene; V was cut back by 5 bases and J by 3 bases. Germline values: CDR1 PRHDT, CDR2 FYEKMQ (reference sequence). This CDR3 contains 18 residues. The CDR3 region has the DNA TGTGCCAGCAGCGCCTCTCCCGGGACTAGCGGGATCGACTACGAGCAGTACTTC. As protein: CASSASPGTSGIDYEQYF.

This chain joins TRBV4-1 and TRBJ1-1; D is unresolved. Germline V gene data show CDR1 as MGHRA and CDR2 as YSYEKL. V was clipped by 0 bases and J by 6 bases, with 8 bases between them. This CDR3 is 13 amino acids long. This CDR3 reads CASSQEVEAEAFF. In DNA, the CDR3 is TGCGCCAGCAGCCAAGAGGTAGAGGCTGAAGCTTTCTTT.

The chain is built from TRBV7-9 and TRBJ2-1, with 8 positions matching TRBD2. Germline CDR1 and CDR2: SEHNR and FQNEAQ (reference sequence). This CDR3 contains 12 residues. Unmatched junction bases numbered 8, after V lost 5 bases and J lost 14 bases. CDR3 sequence (DNA): TGTGCCAGCAGCCCCGGGACTAGGGGGAAGTTCTTC. Its protein is CASSPGTRGKFF.

The chain links TRBV5-1 to TRBJ2-2; D unclear. This CDR3 contains 15 residues. Per germline, CDR1 SGHRS and CDR2 YFSETQ. Deletions cut 2 bases from V and 0 bases from J, with 8 bases between. CDR3 nucleotides: TGCGCCAGCAGCTTAACGGTCACGAACACCGGGGAGCTGTTTTTT. Translating gives CASSLTVTNTGELFF.

The gene calls are TRBV2 and TRBJ1-5; D not resolved. The CDR3 length is 15 residues. CDR1 SNHLY and CDR2 FYNNEI come from the germline V gene. V was pared by 6 bases and J by 6 bases, with 18 bases between. The CDR3 reads CASRADNYRGQPQHF. CDR3 DNA: TGTGCCAGCAGGGCAGACAACTACCGGGGTCAGCCCCAGCATTTT.